Sequencing of this T cell receptor (beta chain) was carried out in a study of cytomegalovirus exposure and HLA in healthy donors. There are 16 residues in the CDR3. Trimming removed 3 bases from V and 6 bases from J, with 15 bases in between. Per the germline V gene, CDR1 is MGHRA and CDR2 is YSYEKL. TCRdb's copy holds only in-frame clones and misses some; the assay was immunoSEQ multiplex PCR. The sample includes roughly 130,000 clones, 88% of them seen just once. V usage is TRBV4-1 and J usage is TRBJ1-6, with D possibly matching TRBD1 (5 bases). The TCR originated in a man aged 25 to 45 in good health and CMV-seronegative. The sample consisted of PBMCs. The CDR3 bases are TGCGCCAGCAGCCACCCCGCCAGGGACTCTAATTCACCCCTCCACTTT. It is translated as CASSHPARDSNSPLHF.